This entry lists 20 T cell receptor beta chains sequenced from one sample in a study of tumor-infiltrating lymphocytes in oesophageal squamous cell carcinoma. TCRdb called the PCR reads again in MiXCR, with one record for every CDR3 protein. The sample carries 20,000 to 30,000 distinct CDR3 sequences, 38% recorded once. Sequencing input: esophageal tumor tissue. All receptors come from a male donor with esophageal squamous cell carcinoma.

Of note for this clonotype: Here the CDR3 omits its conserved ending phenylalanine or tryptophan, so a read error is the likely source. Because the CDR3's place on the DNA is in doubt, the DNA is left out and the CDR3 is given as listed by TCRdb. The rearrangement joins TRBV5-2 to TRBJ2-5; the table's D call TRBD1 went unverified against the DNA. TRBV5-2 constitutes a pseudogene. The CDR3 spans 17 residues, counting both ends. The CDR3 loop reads CASSDETGFNSPLHFGN.

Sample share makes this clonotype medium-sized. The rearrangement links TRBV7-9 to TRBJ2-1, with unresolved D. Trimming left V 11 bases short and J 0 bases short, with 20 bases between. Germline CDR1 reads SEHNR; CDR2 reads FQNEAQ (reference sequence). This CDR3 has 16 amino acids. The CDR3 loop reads CAGETVGRSSYNEQFF. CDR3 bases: TGTGCCGGAGAGACTGTAGGGCGAAGCTCCTACAATGAGCAGTTCTTC.

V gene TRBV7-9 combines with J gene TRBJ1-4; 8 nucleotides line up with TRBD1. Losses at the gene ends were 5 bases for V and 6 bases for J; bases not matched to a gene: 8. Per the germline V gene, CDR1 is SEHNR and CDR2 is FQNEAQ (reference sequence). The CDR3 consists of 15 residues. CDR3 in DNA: TGTGCCAGCAGCGACACAGGGGGTCTTCATGAAAAACTGTTTTTT. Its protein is CASSDTGGLHEKLFF.

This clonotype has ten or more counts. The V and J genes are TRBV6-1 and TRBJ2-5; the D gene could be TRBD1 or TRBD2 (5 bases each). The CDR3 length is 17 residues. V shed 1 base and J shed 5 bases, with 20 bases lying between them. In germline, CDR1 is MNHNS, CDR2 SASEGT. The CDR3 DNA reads TGTGCCAGCAGTGAAGAATTTCTTCTCGAGGGGCGGGAGACCCAGTACTTC. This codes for CASSEEFLLEGRETQYF.

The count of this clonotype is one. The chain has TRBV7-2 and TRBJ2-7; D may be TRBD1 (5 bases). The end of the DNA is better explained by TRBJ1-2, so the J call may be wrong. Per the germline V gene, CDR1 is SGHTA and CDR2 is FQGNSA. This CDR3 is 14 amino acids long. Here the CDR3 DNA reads TGTGCCAGCAGCTCCAAGCGGGGGGGCTATGGCTACACCTTC. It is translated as CASSSKRGGYGYTF.

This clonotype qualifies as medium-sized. CDR3 in amino acids: CASSPGLEGNEQFF. The CDR3 nucleotides are TGTGCCAGCAGCCCCGGACTAGAAGGGAATGAGCAGTTCTTC. The rearrangement uses TRBV11-2 and TRBJ2-1; 7 bases map to TRBD2. Per the germline V gene, CDR1 is SGHAT and CDR2 is FQNNGV. This CDR3 has 14 residues. V shed 5 bases and J 7 bases; nucleotides not matched to a gene: 8.

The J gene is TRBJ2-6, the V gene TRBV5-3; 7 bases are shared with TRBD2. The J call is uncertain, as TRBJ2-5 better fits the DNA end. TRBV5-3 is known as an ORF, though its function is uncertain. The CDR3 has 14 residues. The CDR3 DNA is TGTGCCAGCAGCCGACCCGGGACTACAGAGACCCAGTACTTC. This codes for CASSRPGTTETQYF.

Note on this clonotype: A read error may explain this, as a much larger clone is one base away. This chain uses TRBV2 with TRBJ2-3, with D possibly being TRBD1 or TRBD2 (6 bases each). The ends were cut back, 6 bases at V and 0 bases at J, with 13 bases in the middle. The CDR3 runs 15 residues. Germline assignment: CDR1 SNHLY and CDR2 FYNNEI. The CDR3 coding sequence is TGTGCCAGCAGAATCGAGGGGGGAAGCACAGATACGCAGTATTTT. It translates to CASRIEGGSTDTQYF.

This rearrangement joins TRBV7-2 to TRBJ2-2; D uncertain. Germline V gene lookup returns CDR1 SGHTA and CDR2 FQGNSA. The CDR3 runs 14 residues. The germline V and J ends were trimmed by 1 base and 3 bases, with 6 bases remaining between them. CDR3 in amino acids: CASSLGHYTGELFF. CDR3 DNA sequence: TGTGCCAGCAGCTTAGGACACTACACCGGGGAGCTGTTTTTT. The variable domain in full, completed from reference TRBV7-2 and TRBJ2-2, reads GAGVSQSPSNKVTEKGKDVELRCDPISGHTALYWYRQSLGQGLEFLIYFQGNSAPDKSGLPSDRFSAERTGGSVSTLTIQRTQQEDSAVYLCASSLGHYTGELFFGEGSRLTVL.

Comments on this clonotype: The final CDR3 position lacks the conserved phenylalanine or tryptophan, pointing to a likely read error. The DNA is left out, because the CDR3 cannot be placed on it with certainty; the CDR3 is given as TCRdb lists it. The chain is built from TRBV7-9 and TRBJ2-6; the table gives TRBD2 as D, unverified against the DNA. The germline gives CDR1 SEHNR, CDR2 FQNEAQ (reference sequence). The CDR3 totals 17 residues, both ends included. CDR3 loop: CASRTSGGSYNEQFFGA.

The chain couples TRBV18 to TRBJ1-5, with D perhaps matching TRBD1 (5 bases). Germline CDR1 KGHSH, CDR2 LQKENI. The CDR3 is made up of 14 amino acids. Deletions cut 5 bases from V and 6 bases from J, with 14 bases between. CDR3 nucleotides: TGTGCCAGCTCAGTCGGGACCGACGGTCAGCCCCAGCATTTT. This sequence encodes CASSVGTDGQPQHF.

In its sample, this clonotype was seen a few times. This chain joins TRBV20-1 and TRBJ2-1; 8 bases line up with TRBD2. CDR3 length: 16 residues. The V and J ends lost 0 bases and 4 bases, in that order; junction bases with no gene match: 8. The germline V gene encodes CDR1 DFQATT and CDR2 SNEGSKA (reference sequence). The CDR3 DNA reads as TGCAGTGCTAGAGAGTCCGGGGGGGGGCCATACAATGAGCAGTTCTTC. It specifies CSARESGGGPYNEQFF.

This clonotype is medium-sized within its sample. CDR3 loop: CASSLGGEETQYF. CDR3 nucleotides: TGTGCCAGCAGTTTAGGGGGAGAAGAGACCCAGTACTTC. The genes are TRBV12-3 or TRBV12-4 and TRBJ2-5; possible D gene TRBD2, 5 bases. V was trimmed by 1 base and J by 3 bases, leaving 6 bases between them. This CDR3 is built from 13 residues.

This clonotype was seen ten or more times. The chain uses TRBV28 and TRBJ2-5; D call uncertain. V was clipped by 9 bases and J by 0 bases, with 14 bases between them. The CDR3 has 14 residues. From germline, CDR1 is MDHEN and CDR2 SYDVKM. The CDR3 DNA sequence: TGTGCCAGTAGAGAGTGGGGAAACCAAGAGACCCAGTACTTC. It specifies CASREWGNQETQYF.

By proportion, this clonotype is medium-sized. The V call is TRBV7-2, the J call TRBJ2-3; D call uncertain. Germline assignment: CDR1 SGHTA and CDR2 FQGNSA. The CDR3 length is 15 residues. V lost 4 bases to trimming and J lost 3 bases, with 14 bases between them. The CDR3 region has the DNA TGTGCCAGCAGCTCACAGACGTTCAAAACAGATACGCAGTATTTT. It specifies CASSSQTFKTDTQYF.

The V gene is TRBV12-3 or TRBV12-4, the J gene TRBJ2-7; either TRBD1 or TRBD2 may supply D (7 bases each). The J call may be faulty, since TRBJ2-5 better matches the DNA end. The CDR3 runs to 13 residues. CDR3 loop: CASRRGTEETQYF. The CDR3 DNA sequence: TGTGCCAGCAGGCGGGGGACAGAAGAGACCCAGTACTTC.

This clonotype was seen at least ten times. The CDR3 is CASSLNRDSSYEQYF. CDR3 sequence (DNA): TGTGCCAGCAGCTTAAACCGGGACAGCTCCTACGAGCAGTACTTC. The V and J genes are TRBV11-2 and TRBJ2-7; TRBD1 agrees at 7 bases. The germline V gene has CDR1 SGHAT and CDR2 FQNNGV. This CDR3 has 15 residues. With V trimmed by 2 bases and J by 0 bases, 4 bases remained unmatched.

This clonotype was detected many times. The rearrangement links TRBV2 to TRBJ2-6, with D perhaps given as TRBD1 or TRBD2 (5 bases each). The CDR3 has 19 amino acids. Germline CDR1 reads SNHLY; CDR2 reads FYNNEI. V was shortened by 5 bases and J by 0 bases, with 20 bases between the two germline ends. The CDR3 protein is CASSSLPGTAFSGANVLTF. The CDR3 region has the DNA TGTGCCAGCAGTTCCTTGCCCGGGACGGCCTTCTCTGGGGCCAACGTCCTGACTTTC.

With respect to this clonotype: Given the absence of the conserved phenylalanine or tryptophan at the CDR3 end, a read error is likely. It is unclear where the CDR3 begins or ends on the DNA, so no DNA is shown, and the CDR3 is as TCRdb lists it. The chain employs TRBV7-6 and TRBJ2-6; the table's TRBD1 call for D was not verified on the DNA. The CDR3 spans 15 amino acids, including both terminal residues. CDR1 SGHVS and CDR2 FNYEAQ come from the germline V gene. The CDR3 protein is CAIRNSSYNEQFFGA.

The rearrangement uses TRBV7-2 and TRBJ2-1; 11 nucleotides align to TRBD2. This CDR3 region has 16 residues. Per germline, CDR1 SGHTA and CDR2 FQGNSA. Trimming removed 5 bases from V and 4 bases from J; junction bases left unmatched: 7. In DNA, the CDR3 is TGTGCCAGCAGCCCCGAACTAGCGGGAGTTTACAATGAGCAGTTCTTC. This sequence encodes CASSPELAGVYNEQFF. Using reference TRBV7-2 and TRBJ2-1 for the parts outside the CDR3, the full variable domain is GAGVSQSPSNKVTEKGKDVELRCDPISGHTALYWYRQSLGQGLEFLIYFQGNSAPDKSGLPSDRFSAERTGGSVSTLTIQRTQQEDSAVYLCASSPELAGVYNEQFFGPGTRLTVL.